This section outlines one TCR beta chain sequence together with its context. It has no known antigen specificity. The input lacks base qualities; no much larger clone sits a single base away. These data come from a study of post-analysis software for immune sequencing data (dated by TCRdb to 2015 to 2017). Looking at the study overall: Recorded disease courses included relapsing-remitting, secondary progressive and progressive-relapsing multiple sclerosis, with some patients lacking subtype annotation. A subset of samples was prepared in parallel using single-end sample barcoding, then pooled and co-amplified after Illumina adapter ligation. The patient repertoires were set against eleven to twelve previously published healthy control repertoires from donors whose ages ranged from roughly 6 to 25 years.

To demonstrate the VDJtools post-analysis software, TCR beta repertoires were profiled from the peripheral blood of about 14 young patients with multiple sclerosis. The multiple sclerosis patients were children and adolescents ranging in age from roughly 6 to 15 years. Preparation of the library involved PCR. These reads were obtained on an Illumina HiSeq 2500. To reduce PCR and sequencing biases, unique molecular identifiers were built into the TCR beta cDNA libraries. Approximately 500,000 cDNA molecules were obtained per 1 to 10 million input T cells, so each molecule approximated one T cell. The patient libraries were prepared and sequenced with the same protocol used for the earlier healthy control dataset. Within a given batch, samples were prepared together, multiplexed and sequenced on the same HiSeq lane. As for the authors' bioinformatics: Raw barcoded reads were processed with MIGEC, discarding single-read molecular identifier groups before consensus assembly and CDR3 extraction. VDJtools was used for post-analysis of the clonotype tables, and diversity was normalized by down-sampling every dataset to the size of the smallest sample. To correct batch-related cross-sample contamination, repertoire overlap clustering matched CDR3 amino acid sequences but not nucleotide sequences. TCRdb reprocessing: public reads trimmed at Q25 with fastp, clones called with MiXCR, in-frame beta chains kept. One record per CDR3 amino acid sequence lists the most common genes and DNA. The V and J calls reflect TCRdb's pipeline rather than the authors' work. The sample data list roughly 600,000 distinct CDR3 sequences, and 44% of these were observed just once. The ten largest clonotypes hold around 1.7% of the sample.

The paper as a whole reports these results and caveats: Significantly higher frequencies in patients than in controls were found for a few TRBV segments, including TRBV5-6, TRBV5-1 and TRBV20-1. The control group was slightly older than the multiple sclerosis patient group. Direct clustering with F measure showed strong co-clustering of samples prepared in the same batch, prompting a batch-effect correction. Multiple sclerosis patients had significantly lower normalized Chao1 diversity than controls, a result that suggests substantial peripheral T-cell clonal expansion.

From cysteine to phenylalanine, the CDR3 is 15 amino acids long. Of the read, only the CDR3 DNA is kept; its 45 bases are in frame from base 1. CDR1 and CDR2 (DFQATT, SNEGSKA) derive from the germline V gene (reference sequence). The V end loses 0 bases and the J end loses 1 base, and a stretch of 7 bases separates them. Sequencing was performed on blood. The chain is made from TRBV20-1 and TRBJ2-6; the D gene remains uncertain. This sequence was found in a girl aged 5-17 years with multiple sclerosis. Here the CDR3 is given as CSARDVGSGANVLTF. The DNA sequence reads TGCAGTGCTAGAGATGTGGGGTCTGGGGCCAACGTCCTGACTTTC.